This is a list of T cell receptor beta chains from one sample in a study of cytomegalovirus exposure and HLA in healthy donors. Assay used: immunoSEQ multiplex PCR; TCRdb lists only in-frame clones, some missing. The sample has some 110,000 clones; roughly 15% are singletons. Sequenced material: PBMCs. Receptors were obtained from a female donor in good health and CMV-seronegative. The CDR3 runs from the conserved cysteine through the conserved F or W. The D gene is left open where the match is weak. The size of a clone is reported for some rows only, either as once, few or many, or as a class for expanded clones.

CDR3 DNA	CDR3 protein	clone size	V gene	J gene	D gene
TGTGCCAGCAGCCAAGATCGGGAAAAACTGTTTTTT	CASSQDREKLFF	few	TRBV4-2	TRBJ1-4	-
TGTGCCAGCTCACCGGGACAGGCTGAGGAAAAACTGTTTTTT	CASSPGQAEEKLFF	-	TRBV18	TRBJ1-4	TRBD1
TGTGCCAGCAGTGATGAAGGGGAAGACTCCTACGAGCAGTACTTC	CASSDEGEDSYEQYF	few	TRBV6-1	TRBJ2-7	-
TGTGCCAGCAGCAGTTGGACTAGCGGGAGGAATGAGCAGTTCTTC	CASSSWTSGRNEQFF	few	TRBV7-2	TRBJ2-1	TRBD2
TGTGCTAGTGGTTGGGACAGGGGGGCCTACGAGCAGTACTTC	CASGWDRGAYEQYF	few	TRBV12-5	TRBJ2-7	TRBD1
TGTGCCAGCAGCCGTTACAACAGGGACTCCTACGAGCAGTACTTC	CASSRYNRDSYEQYF	once	TRBV7-8	TRBJ2-7	-
TGTGCCAGCAGCTTAGGGGAAGCGGGAGGTGGTTACGAGCAGTACTTC	CASSLGEAGGGYEQYF	few	TRBV13	TRBJ2-7	TRBD2
TGTGCCAGCAGCCGAACAGGGATCTCCAATCAGCCCCAGCATTTT	CASSRTGISNQPQHF	few	TRBV27	TRBJ1-5	-
TGTGCCAGCAGCTTGCAGGGGGCCCCAACTAATGAAAAACTGTTTTTT	CASSLQGAPTNEKLFF	few	TRBV7-2	TRBJ1-4	TRBD1
TGTGCCAGCAGCCTAGCGTGGTTAGAGACCCAGTACTTC	CASSLAWLETQYF	-	TRBV21-1	TRBJ2-5	-
TGTGCCAGTAGTCCCACAGGGGTTAATCAGCCCCAGCATTTT	CASSPTGVNQPQHF	-	TRBV19	TRBJ1-5	TRBD1
TGTGCCAGCAGGGGGCTAGGTCCTCAGGGCTACACCTTC	CASRGLGPQGYTF	-	TRBV27	TRBJ1-2	-
TGTGCCAGCAGCCCGGGACAGGGGGCAGAGACCCAGTACTTC	CASSPGQGAETQYF	-	TRBV2	TRBJ2-5	TRBD1
TGCGCCAGCAGCTTGGGACAGGGAAGCTATCAGCCCCAGCATTTT	CASSLGQGSYQPQHF	few	TRBV5-1	TRBJ1-5	TRBD1
TGTGCCAGCAGTTCTATTCGTAATGAGCAGTTCTTC	CASSSIRNEQFF	-	TRBV6-5	TRBJ2-1	-
TGCAGCGTCCTCTACAGGGCGGACACTGAAGCTTTCTTT	CSVLYRADTEAFF	-	TRBV29-1	TRBJ1-1	-
TGTGCCATCAGTGAGAGGCAGGGAAGCTCCTATAATTCACCCCTCCACTTT	CAISERQGSSYNSPLHF	few	TRBV10-3	TRBJ1-6	-
TGTGCCAGCAGCTTAGGGGCGTCCGAGCAGTACTTC	CASSLGASEQYF	few	TRBV7-2	TRBJ2-7	-
TGTGCCAGCAGTTCCACAGGGGCGGGTGGCTACACCTTC	CASSSTGAGGYTF	few	TRBV28	TRBJ1-2	TRBD1
TGTGCCAGCTCACCAGACAGACGTAATGAAAAACTGTTTTTT	CASSPDRRNEKLFF	few	TRBV18	TRBJ1-4	-
TGTGCCAGCAGCGCCTGGACTAGCGGCCCAGCGTCCTACAATGAGCAGTTCTTC	CASSAWTSGPASYNEQFF	-	TRBV5-4	TRBJ2-1	TRBD2
TGTGCCAGTAGCCCAGGGTCGGATCTTGGCTATGGCTACACCTTC	CASSPGSDLGYGYTF	-	TRBV19	TRBJ1-2	-
TGTGCCAGCAACCCACAGGGAACTGGAAACACCATATATTTT	CASNPQGTGNTIYF	few	TRBV9	TRBJ1-3	-
TGCGCCAGCAGCTTGGAGGGGGTAGACACCGGGGAGCTGTTTTTT	CASSLEGVDTGELFF	-	TRBV5-1	TRBJ2-2	-
TGTGCCAGCAGCTTAGCGGGGGGGCTCGATGAGCAGTTCTTC	CASSLAGGLDEQFF	few	TRBV7-2	TRBJ2-1	-
TGTGCCAGCAGCTTAGTGTCGGCGGGAGTCGGGGAGCAGTTCTTC	CASSLVSAGVGEQFF	few	TRBV7-2	TRBJ2-1	TRBD2
TGTGCCAGCAGCACGAGGGGGACTAGCGTATACGAGCAGTACTTC	CASSTRGTSVYEQYF	-	TRBV27	TRBJ2-7	TRBD2
TGTGCCAGCTCACCGGAAATAGGGGCCGAGCAGTACTTC	CASSPEIGAEQYF	-	TRBV18	TRBJ2-7	-
TGTGCCAGCAGTGAAGGGGGAGGCACGCAGTATTTT	CASSEGGGTQYF	-	TRBV6-1	TRBJ2-3	-
TGTGCCAGCAGCCAAGATCCGGAGGGCACTGAAGCTTTCTTT	CASSQDPEGTEAFF	few	TRBV14	TRBJ1-1	-
TGTGCCAGCAGCCAAGATCAGGGGGGCACTGAAGCTTTCTTT	CASSQDQGGTEAFF	-	TRBV4-2	TRBJ1-1	TRBD1
TGTGCCAGCAGAGCCGGGACAGGTAATCAGCCCCAGCATTTT	CASRAGTGNQPQHF	-	TRBV2	TRBJ1-5	TRBD1
TGTGCCATCAGTGAGGACAGCGGGAGCTCCTACGAGCAGTACTTC	CAISEDSGSSYEQYF	-	TRBV10-3	TRBJ2-7	TRBD2
TGTGCCAGCACCGGGACAGTGAACACTGAAGCTTTCTTT	CASTGTVNTEAFF	-	TRBV28	TRBJ1-1	TRBD1
TGTGCCACCAGCAGATCTACAGGGCCCGGCTACGAGCAGTACTTC	CATSRSTGPGYEQYF	few	TRBV15	TRBJ2-7	-
TGTGCCAGCAGCCAACCGGGACAGGTCTACGAGCAGTACTTC	CASSQPGQVYEQYF	-	TRBV4-2	TRBJ2-7	TRBD1
TGTGCCAGCAGTGAAATACAGGGGATCAATCAGCCCCAGCATTTT	CASSEIQGINQPQHF	-	TRBV6-1	TRBJ1-5	TRBD1
TGCGCCAGCAGCCAAGAACAGGGCGGCACAGATACGCAGTATTTT	CASSQEQGGTDTQYF	few	TRBV4-3	TRBJ2-3	-
TGTGCCAGCAACAGGGGCGATGCTAATGAAGCTTTCTTT	CASNRGDANEAFF	few	TRBV9	TRBJ1-1	TRBD1